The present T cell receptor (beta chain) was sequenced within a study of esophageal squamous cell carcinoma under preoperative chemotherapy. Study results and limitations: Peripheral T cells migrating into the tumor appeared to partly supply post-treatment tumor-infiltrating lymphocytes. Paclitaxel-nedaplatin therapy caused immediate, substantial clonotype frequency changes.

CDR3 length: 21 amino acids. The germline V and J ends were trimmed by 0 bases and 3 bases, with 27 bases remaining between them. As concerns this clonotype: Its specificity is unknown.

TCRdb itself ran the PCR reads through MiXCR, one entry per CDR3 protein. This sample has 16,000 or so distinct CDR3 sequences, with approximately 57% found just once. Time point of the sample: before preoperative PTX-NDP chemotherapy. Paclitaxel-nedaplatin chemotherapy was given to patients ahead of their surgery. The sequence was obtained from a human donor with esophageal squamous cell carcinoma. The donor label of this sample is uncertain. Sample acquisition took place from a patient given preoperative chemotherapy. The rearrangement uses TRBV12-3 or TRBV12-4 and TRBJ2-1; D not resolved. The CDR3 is CASSLALPRTQFLHVYNEQFF. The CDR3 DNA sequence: TGTGCCAGCAGTTTAGCGCTTCCAAGAACACAGTTCTTACACGTCTACAATGAGCAGTTCTTC.